The entry below gives a single T cell receptor beta chain sequence along with its context. The data stem from a study of blood T cell repertoires in COVID-19. Whole-study context: From T cells, B-cell-depleted T cells, or PBMCs came the material, which was cDNA or gDNA.

Germline loops: CDR1 LGHDT, CDR2 YNNKEL (reference sequence). J lost 5 bases, V lost 0 bases, and 5 bases had no gene match. CDR3 length: 15 amino acids. Only in-frame clones appear in the TCRdb table, and some are missing; sequencing was by immunoSEQ multiplex PCR. The table includes over 25,000 clones, roughly 90% detected once. The V and J genes are TRBV3-1 (or the pseudogene TRBV3-2) and TRBJ2-3; 7 bases align to TRBD1. The receptor comes from a man aged 65 to 79 with active or convalescent COVID-19. Sample: peripheral blood. CDR3 nucleotides: TGTGCCAGCAGCCAAGATCTAACAGGGGAAGATACGCAGTATTTT. This translates into CASSQDLTGEDTQYF.